A selection of T cell receptor beta chains follows, all from one sample in a study of T cells in Graves' hyperthyroidism and ophthalmopathy. TCRdb analysed the multiplex PCR reads with MiXCR anew, one entry per CDR3 protein. The table records about 340,000 distinct CDR3 sequences, 20% to 25% of them present only once. The source material was blood. All receptors derive from a woman in her fifties or sixties with Graves' hyperthyroidism. CDR3s include the opening cysteine and the closing phenylalanine or tryptophan. The order of the fields is clone size, V gene, CDR3 protein. Rows give clone size only sometimes, using once, few, many, or a class for an expanded clone.

many | TRBV7-6 | CASNRGVTDTQYF
many | TRBV12-5 | CASGLGDRGLYNEQFF
many | TRBV20-1 | CSARDRTSGGTDTQYF
many | TRBV28 | CASSLLGGRARTDTQYF
many | TRBV7-9 | CASSWGDRGSGELFF
many | TRBV19 | CASSTIGGVTTDTQYF
few | TRBV2 | CASSDRRGANYGYTF
many | TRBV2 | CASGARDTQYF
many | TRBV7-6 | CASSLRGARDGYTF
many | TRBV20-1 | CSATRDLDTQYF
many | TRBV11-2 | CASRGLAGHTGELFF
many | TRBV9 | CASSVGRANYEQYF
many | TRBV20-1 | CSASGTSGTGELFF
few | TRBV20-1 | CSARAGGEREKLFF
- | TRBV6-1 | CASSALRGDSYNEQFF
many | TRBV11-1 | CASSVTLGQGSNEQYF
few | TRBV6-1 | CASSPRTSGSFFEQYF
many | TRBV14 | CASSQIQGAGELFF
- | TRBV30 | CAWSVGPTEAFF
- | TRBV29-1 | CSVFPGPTGELFF
- | TRBV12-3/TRBV12-4 | CASRLGPRGYEQYF
many | TRBV5-1 | CASSLAGQEVTEAFF
few | TRBV11-2 | CASSLVGGTLAKNIQYF
many | TRBV3-1 | CASSKARNTDTQYF
many | TRBV20-1 | CSASAGEGSNQPQHF
many | TRBV5-1 | CASSLEGQQNSPLHF
- | TRBV14 | CASSQARVPLHF
many | TRBV9 | CASSPRGGLTSGSYNEQFF
- | TRBV7-8 | CASSLVYGLGLKPQHF
many | TRBV30 | CAWSGGPVSGANVLTF
- | TRBV11-1 | CASSLRSSGGPDTQYF